Listed below are T cell receptor beta chains from one sample, sequenced in a study of identical twins. TCRdb called the 5' RACE reads again in MiXCR, with one record for every CDR3 protein. The repertoire holds 700,000 or so distinct CDR3 sequences, with less than 10% as singletons. The sample was also reused in another study, on yellow fever vaccine responses in identical twins.

What was sequenced was PBMCs. The receptors come from a woman between 18 and 29 years old in good health. CDR3s include the opening cysteine and the closing phenylalanine or tryptophan. D genes are given only for firm matches. Expanded clones are given a class, and other clones once, few, many or no size at all.

V	J	size	D	CDR3	DNA
TRBV11-2	TRBJ2-2	many	.	CASSLVGGVGELFF	TGTGCCAGCAGCTTAGTAGGGGGAGTCGGGGAGCTGTTTTTT
TRBV4-3	TRBJ2-3	.	TRBD2	CASSANGGEKEPYTQYF	TGCGCCAGCAGCGCAAATGGGGGGGAGAAGGAGCCTTATACGCAGTATTTT
TRBV9	TRBJ2-5	.	.	CASSATGASQETQYF	TGTGCCAGCAGCGCCACCGGGGCTAGCCAAGAGACCCAGTACTTC
TRBV24-1	TRBJ2-1	few	TRBD2	CATTGGGSSYNEQFF	TGTGCCACCACGGGGGGGGGCAGCTCCTACAATGAGCAGTTCTTC
TRBV5-1	TRBJ2-5	few	.	CASRSGRGPETQYF	TGCGCCAGCAGGTCGGGGCGGGGTCCAGAGACCCAGTACTTC
TRBV7-6	TRBJ1-5	.	.	CASSASFSNQPQHF	TGTGCCAGCAGCGCCTCTTTTAGCAATCAGCCCCAGCATTTT
TRBV29-1	TRBJ2-7	.	.	CSLRGRGDEQYF	TGCAGCTTGAGGGGAAGAGGGGACGAGCAGTACTTC
TRBV18	TRBJ2-3	.	.	CASSPRQRSGDTQYF	TGTGCCAGCTCACCACGGCAGCGGTCGGGTGATACGCAGTATTTT
TRBV29-1	TRBJ1-1	.	.	CSVEKGGGTEAFF	TGCAGCGTTGAAAAAGGTGGGGGCACTGAAGCTTTCTTT
TRBV12-3/TRBV12-4	TRBJ2-2	.	TRBD2	CTISFVVAGDPNTGELFF	TGTACCATCAGTTTTGTGGTAGCGGGGGATCCGAACACCGGGGAGCTGTTTTTT
TRBV5-1	TRBJ2-7	many	.	CASSLTEPPYEQYF	TGCGCCAGCAGCTTGACGGAACCCCCCTACGAGCAGTACTTC
TRBV30	TRBJ2-3	few	.	CAWSVGSGTDTQYF	TGTGCCTGGAGTGTAGGTAGCGGCACAGATACGCAGTATTTT
TRBV3-1	TRBJ1-1	.	.	CASSRAEVNTEAFF	TGTGCCAGCAGCCGGGCAGAAGTGAACACTGAAGCTTTCTTT
TRBV12-3/TRBV12-4	TRBJ2-1	.	.	CASSLVRDAGNEQFF	TGTGCCAGCAGTTTAGTAAGGGACGCCGGCAATGAGCAGTTCTTC